This T cell receptor (beta chain) is drawn from a study of early T cells in non-severe SARS-CoV-2 infection. The overall study: Unpaired chains resulted from sequencing bulk RNA of unsorted whole blood.

Individually, cDNA molecules had unique molecular identifiers attached to them. TCRdb re-called the 5' RACE reads with MiXCR, one entry per CDR3 protein. The sample has 85,000 to 100,000 distinct CDR3 sequences, approximately 11% seen once; the top ten hold approximately 4.5%. The CDR3 is 16 residues long. J lost 4 bases, V lost 0 bases, and 7 bases had no gene match. Germline CDR1 and CDR2: DFQATT and SNEGSKA (reference sequence). This clonotype has a handful of counts. The antigen is undetermined. The study, taken as a whole, reports: Lookups in VDJdb leaned toward anti-spike CD8 responses and missed private and CD4 specificities.

The specimen comprised whole blood, sampled at baseline. This TCR was sampled from an adult who was a healthcare worker with PCR-confirmed SARS-CoV-2 infection or an uninfected control (not recorded which). This chain uses TRBV20-1 with TRBJ2-3; 10 positions agree with TRBD2. CDR3 residues: CSARDGSGRASDTQYF. The DNA for the CDR3 is TGCAGTGCTAGAGACGGCAGCGGGAGGGCCTCAGATACGCAGTATTTT.